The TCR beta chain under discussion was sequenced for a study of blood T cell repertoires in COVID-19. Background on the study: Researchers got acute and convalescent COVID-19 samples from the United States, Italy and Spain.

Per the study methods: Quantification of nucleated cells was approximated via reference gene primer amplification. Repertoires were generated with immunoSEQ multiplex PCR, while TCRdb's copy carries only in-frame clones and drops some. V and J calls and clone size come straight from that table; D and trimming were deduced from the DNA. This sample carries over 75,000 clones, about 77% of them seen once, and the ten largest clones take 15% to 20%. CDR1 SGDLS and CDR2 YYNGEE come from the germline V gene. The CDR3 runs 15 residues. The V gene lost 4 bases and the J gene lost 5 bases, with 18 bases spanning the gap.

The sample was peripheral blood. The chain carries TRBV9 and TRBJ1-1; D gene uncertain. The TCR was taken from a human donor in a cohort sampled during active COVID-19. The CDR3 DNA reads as TGTGCCAGCAGCCCGCGGGCCTCCTCGCGGACTGAAGCTTTCTTT. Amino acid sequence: CASSPRASSRTEAFF.